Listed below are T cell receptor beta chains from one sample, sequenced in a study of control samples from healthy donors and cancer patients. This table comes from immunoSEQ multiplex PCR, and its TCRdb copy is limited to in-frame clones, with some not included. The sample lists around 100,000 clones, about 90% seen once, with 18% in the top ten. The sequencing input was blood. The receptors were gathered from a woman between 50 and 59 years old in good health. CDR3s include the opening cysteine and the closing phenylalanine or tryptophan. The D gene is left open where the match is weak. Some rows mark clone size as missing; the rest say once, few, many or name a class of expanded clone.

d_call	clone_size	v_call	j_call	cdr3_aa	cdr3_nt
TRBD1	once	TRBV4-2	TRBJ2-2	CASSLTGTVDTGELFF	TGTGCCAGCAGCCTAACCGGGACAGTCGACACCGGGGAGCTGTTTTTT
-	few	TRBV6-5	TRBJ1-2	CASTLSGNYGYTF	TGTGCCAGCACACTATCAGGGAACTATGGCTACACCTTC
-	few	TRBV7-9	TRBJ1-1	CASSGGPTLNTEAFF	TGTGCCAGCAGCGGAGGCCCGACGCTGAACACTGAAGCTTTCTTT
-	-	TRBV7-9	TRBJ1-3	CASNQGGAGNTIYF	TGTGCCAGCAACCAAGGGGGGGCTGGAAACACCATATATTTT
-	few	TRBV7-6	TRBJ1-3	CASSLGGLSGNTIYF	TGTGCCAGCAGCTTAGGCGGCCTCTCTGGAAACACCATATATTTT
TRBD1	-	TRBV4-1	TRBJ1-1	CASSQSQGADTEAFF	TGCGCCAGCAGCCAATCACAGGGGGCCGACACTGAAGCTTTCTTT
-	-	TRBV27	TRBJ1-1	CASSLSLNTEAFF	TGTGCCAGCAGTTTATCGCTGAACACTGAAGCTTTCTTT
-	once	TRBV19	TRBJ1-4	CASSDPGRTNEKLFF	TGTGCCAGTAGTGATCCGGGGAGAACTAATGAAAAACTGTTTTTT
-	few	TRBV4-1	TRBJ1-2	CASSPLEVHHYGYTF	TGCGCCAGCAGCCCCCTAGAGGTACATCACTATGGCTACACCTTC
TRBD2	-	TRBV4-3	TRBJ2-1	CASSTSAVQYEQFF	TGCGCCAGCAGTACTAGCGCCGTACAGTATGAGCAGTTCTTC
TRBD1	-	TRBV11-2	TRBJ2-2	CASSKGQGNTGELFF	TGTGCCAGCAGCAAAGGACAGGGGAACACCGGGGAGCTGTTTTTT
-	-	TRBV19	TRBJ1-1	CASSIGGLLNTEAFF	TGTGCCAGTAGTATCGGGGGACTCCTGAACACTGAAGCTTTCTTT
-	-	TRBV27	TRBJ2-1	CASFAYGSYNEQFF	TGTGCCAGCTTCGCCTATGGCTCCTACAATGAGCAGTTCTTC
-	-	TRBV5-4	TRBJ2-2	CAGRQGLSGELFF	TGTGCCGGGCGGCAGGGGCTCTCCGGGGAGCTGTTTTTT
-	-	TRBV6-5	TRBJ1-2	CASYAVVSGYTF	TGTGCCAGTTACGCGGTCGTGAGTGGCTACACCTTC
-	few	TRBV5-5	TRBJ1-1	CASSLTGFEAFF	TGTGCCAGCAGCTTGACTGGGTTTGAAGCTTTCTTT
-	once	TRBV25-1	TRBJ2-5	CASSEQETQYF	TGTGCCAGCAGTGAGCAGGAGACCCAGTACTTC
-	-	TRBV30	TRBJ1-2	CAWSEVGANYGYTF	TGTGCCTGGAGTGAGGTCGGAGCTAACTATGGCTACACCTTC